This T cell receptor beta chain emerged from a study of early T cells in non-severe SARS-CoV-2 infection. About the study: Sequenced bulk RNA came from whole blood that was unsorted, and chains were unpaired.

CDR3 length equals 15 residues. Trimming removed 4 bases at V and 3 bases at J, with 15 bases between. Germline CDR1 is LGHNA and CDR2 is YNFKEQ. The sample holds a few counts of this clonotype. Its antigen remains unidentified. Regarding the study as a whole: VDJdb matching skewed toward anti-spike CD8 responses, missing private and CD4 specificities.

Separate cDNA molecules each had unique molecular identifiers attached to them. One entry per CDR3 protein, called by TCRdb with MiXCR from the 5' RACE reads. The table lists about 76,000 distinct CDR3 sequences, roughly 16% of them singletons, with 9% to 15% in the top ten. The chain links TRBV4-2 to TRBJ1-1; D is unresolved. Sequencing used whole blood. The clonotype originates from an adult who was a healthcare worker with PCR-confirmed SARS-CoV-2 infection or an uninfected control (not recorded which). The DNA of the CDR3 is TGTGCCAGCAGCCCCTCCGCGATCCCAGACACTGAAGCTTTCTTT. Its protein product is CASSPSAIPDTEAFF.